This T cell receptor (beta chain) derives from a study of cytomegalovirus exposure and HLA in healthy donors (dated by TCRdb to about 2017). For the study in its entirety: An earlier analysis of roughly 500 of the donors reported about 280 Gb of sequence data and 117 million unique TCR beta sequences obtained from around 180 million T cells. About 300 gigabases of sequencing data and tens of millions of unique TCR sequences were included in an early release covering 550 to 800 HLA-typed donors. Of the roughly 390 genotyped donors, roughly 80% were placed in the genetic ancestry cluster associated with self-reported Caucasian donors. The study aimed to test whether signatures of past pathogen exposure could be identified by cataloging public T cell receptors. Using immunosequencing, the study profiled T cell repertoires from fewer than 850 subjects and related those repertoires to cytomegalovirus serostatus. A separate validation cohort of more than 100 different subjects was used in addition to the approximately 700-subject first cohort. High-throughput TCR immunosequencing, statistical association of individual TCRs with disease status, and machine learning were combined to predict cytomegalovirus infection status. To study patterns of TCR occurrence, a later analysis re-analyzed previously published TCR beta repertoires from 666 donors and added high-resolution HLA genotyping. Rather than drawing on any new phenotypic data, the later analysis identified candidate immune exposures from TCR beta sequences and the way those sequences occurred across donors. To decide whether each TCR beta V gene segment behaved as functional or pseudogenic, an earlier analysis of some 600 of the donors relied on high-throughput TCR beta sequencing. Donor age, sex, ethnicity and CMV serostatus were compiled together with the repertoire data. In a later genetic analysis, genome-wide SNP genotypes for about 55% of the roughly 700 donors were used, and that subset was treated as a discovery cohort. All discovery cohort repertoires had been generated on a single sequencing platform. Class I and class II HLA loci were covered by the typing at four-digit resolution. The number of typed donors differed by locus: about 620-630 for A, B, C, DRB1 and DQB1; 522 for DQA1; over 600 for DPA1; and about 450 for DPB1. Because of strong linkage in the cohort, five DR-DQ haplotypes were treated as single units for association and clustering. On average, 235,054 unique TCR beta nucleotide sequences were sequenced per donor among 350 to 400 genotyped donors of the cohort, with roughly a sixth of those sequences being non-productive.

The investigation overall reported the following: Only TCR beta chains were sequenced in this cohort, and the absence of alpha or paired-chain data limited detectable features. Presence/absence analyses assumed roughly uniform sequencing depth across donors, an assumption that may not hold. Most CMV-associated TCR beta chains appeared to be HLA-restricted in a later analysis, and the HLA associations seemed to be driven largely by CMV exposure. According to a later genetic analysis, donors in an Asian-associated ancestry cluster had fewer N-insertions in productive TCRs than the roughly 670-donor mean. At a false discovery rate of 0.05, a later analysis linked 15,000 to 20,000 TCR beta sequences to specific HLA alleles. Most TCR sequences were seen in very few donors, while some public TCRs were found in many individuals. In a later analysis, TCR association rates were found to vary across HLA loci, with the most associated TCRs seen for DRB1 alleles and the fewest for HLA-C alleles. CMV serostatus was the only immune exposure information available for the cohort. The authors suggested that the approach could potentially be generalized to other disease states and immunological phenotypes. The sequencing pipeline was judged likely to have produced a cluster of highly shared sequence variants as a technical artifact. A further reported finding was that TCR beta sequences accurately predicted the HLA-A and HLA-B alleles for most subjects in the first cohort. Correlated functional status among segregating V segments might be attributable to linkage disequilibrium, but an unknown experimental factor could not be ruled out. Because the 87-base-pair reads could not distinguish some IMGT-functional V segments, including TRBV6-2 and TRBV6-3, those segments were excluded. The classifier was reported to diagnose cytomegalovirus status with high specificity and sensitivity in both the original cohort and the validation cohort. In a later genetic analysis, a missense DCLRE1C variant was associated with V-gene and J-gene trimming of TCR beta chains, and the association was replicated in an independent cohort. In a later analysis, HLA-associated TCR beta chains were found to be more clonally expanded and to have lower generation probabilities than equally common non-associated chains. According to a later analysis, parvovirus B19, influenza, CMV and Epstein-Barr virus appeared linked to several top co-occurrence clusters. Because some donors lacked HLA typing at each locus, the association tests relied only on the typed subset. When HLA alleles, especially DR and DQ, strongly co-occurred, TCR associations were difficult to assign to individual alleles. A few of the identified cytomegalovirus-associated TCR beta chains were confirmed in vitro to be specific for cytomegalovirus antigens. In an earlier analysis of under 600 of the donors, most TCR beta V segments were observed in productive rearrangements about 87% or about 30% of the time, broadly matching IMGT annotations. The study listed 164 TCR beta chains as associated with cytomegalovirus. The earlier analysis of fewer than 750 of the donors excluded some 15 rarely observed V segments, including chromosome 9 orphons, because counts were too low.

Receptor amplification or capture employed the immunoSEQ multiplex PCR assay. The multiplex PCR relied on a mix of 60 forward primers for TCR Vbeta segments and 13 reverse primers for TCR Jbeta segments. The CDR3 region of rearranged TCR beta genes was amplified from genomic DNA by a multiplex PCR assay. On the Illumina HiSeq System, the amplified TCR beta libraries were sequenced as 87-base-pair reads. The published analysis was carried out like this. A later analysis counted about 80 million unique TCR beta chains across the 550 to 750 repertoires, and 9.5 million to 11 million of these chains were shared by at least two donors. To remove PCR and sequencing errors, raw reads were error-corrected and collapsed into unique sequences using a nearest-neighbor algorithm that merged closely related sequences. CDR3 sequences were aligned to IMGT reference sequences to assign V, D and J gene segments. For a sequence to be retained, a match of at least six nucleotides to both a V gene segment and a J gene segment was required. Rearrangements were called productive when the CDR3 lacked stop codons and stayed in frame with V and J; all others were non-productive. CDR3 was defined according to IMGT convention as the region running from the second conserved V-encoded cysteine to the conserved J-encoded phenylalanine. The earlier analysis of about 610 of the donors excluded sequences that lacked an unambiguous match to a single V gene segment. In an earlier analysis of more than 500 of the donors, a V segment was called functional when productive rearrangements were above 56.7%, and segregating when the standard deviation between donors exceeded 5%. A statistical classification framework was built for diagnosing cytomegalovirus status from the catalog of TCR beta chain sequences. In a later analysis, V and J genes were assigned by comparing TCR nucleotide sequences against IMGT/GENE-DB human TR gene sequences. The TCRdist pipeline was used in a later analysis to assign CDR3 sequences and most-parsimonious VDJ recombination scenarios. A later analysis defined each TCR beta chain by its CDR3 amino acid sequence plus V-gene family, and excluded reads lacking a unique V-gene family. To address suspected cross-contamination and a sequencing artifact, a later analysis removed approximately 590 highly shared, low-generation-probability nucleotide sequences. A later analysis calculated a clonal expansion index for each public chain from normalized within-repertoire ranks of inferred template counts. In a later analysis, generation probabilities were computed with a VDJ recombination model fitted to out-of-frame rearrangements, and the resulting probabilities were checked against IGoR. A later analysis scored TCR-TCR, TCR-HLA and TCR-CMV co-occurrence with hypergeometric tests, applying a repertoire-size bias correction to TCR pairs. In a later analysis, false discovery rates were estimated by permuting HLA or CMV assignments 20 times. In a later analysis, co-occurring TCRs were grouped using DBSCAN, and TCRdist sequence similarity was added for clustering within HLA-allele-positive subsets. For co-occurrence clustering, repertoires with fewer than 30,000 or more than 120,000 public chains were excluded, along with a handful of repertoires with anomalous nucleotide sharing. Sourced from immuneACCESS, this table was stored by TCRdb with only in-frame sequences that have V and J called. A share of the clones is absent; for the studies checked, an unresolved V gene accounts for under half, and the remainder has no known explanation. That table furnishes V, J and clone size, whereas the DNA furnished D and trimming. In all, the sample holds some 150,000 clones, and about 83% of those were seen once. Around 5.5% of the sample is taken by the ten largest.

On this clone: Its binding antigen is unknown. Base-call qualities are not available, and no considerably larger clone is one nucleotide away.

From the cysteine up to the phenylalanine, the CDR3 has a length of 15 residues. The kept DNA is CDR3 alone, 45 bases in frame from the first base. At the junction V is shortened by 4 bases and J by 4 bases; bases outside the gene matches: 8. CDR1 and CDR2, looked up from the germline V gene (reference sequence), are LNHDA and SQIVND. In total, approximately 690 healthy bone marrow donors made up the cohort. All cohort members were sampled while nominally healthy, although unrecorded immune exposures were likely present. The donor was CMV seronegative and belonged to the group of several hundred seronegative cohort members. Every donor gave a peripheral blood sample, and the peripheral blood mononuclear cells from that sample were used for TCR beta sequencing. The Qiagen DNeasy Blood Extraction Kit was used to extract genomic DNA from the blood cell samples.

Sequencing was done on a sample of PBMCs. Recombination linked TRBV19 to TRBJ1-2; 8 of the junction bases match TRBD1. The sequence was obtained from a woman in her 30s in good health and CMV-seronegative. The CDR3 region reads CASSRGQGLIYGYTF. The DNA sequence is TGTGCCAGTAGTAGAGGACAGGGTCTTATCTATGGCTACACCTTC. With the rest looked up from the reference TRBV19 and TRBJ1-2 genes rather than sequenced, the full variable domain is DGGITQSPKYLFRKEGQNVTLSCEQNLNHDAMYWYRQDPGQGLRLIYYSQIVNDFQKGDIAEGYSVSREKKESFPLTVTSAQKNPTAFYLCASSRGQGLIYGYTFGSGTRLTVV.